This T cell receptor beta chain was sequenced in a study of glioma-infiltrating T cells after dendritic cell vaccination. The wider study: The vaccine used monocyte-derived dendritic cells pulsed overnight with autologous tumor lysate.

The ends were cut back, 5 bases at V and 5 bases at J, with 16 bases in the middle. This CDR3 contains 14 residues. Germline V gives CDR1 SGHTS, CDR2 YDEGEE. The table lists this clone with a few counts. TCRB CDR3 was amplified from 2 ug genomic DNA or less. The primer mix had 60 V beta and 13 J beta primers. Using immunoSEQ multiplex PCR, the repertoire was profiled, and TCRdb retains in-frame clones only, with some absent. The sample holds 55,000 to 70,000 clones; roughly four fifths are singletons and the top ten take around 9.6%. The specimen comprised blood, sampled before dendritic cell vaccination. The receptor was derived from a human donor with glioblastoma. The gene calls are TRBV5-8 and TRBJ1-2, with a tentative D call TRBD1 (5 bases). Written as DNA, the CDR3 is TGTGCCAGCAGGGCTAGGGGCGCAGGGTATGGCTACACCTTC. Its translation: CASRARGAGYGYTF.